These T cell receptor beta chains were read from a single sample in a study of blood T cell repertoires in COVID-19. Profiled with immunoSEQ multiplex PCR; TCRdb holds only in-frame clones, not every one. The sample contains 250,000 or so clones, about four fifths of which appear only once. The specimen was PBMCs or T cells enriched from blood (not recorded which). The receptor source for this set is a middle-aged woman who had been exposed to COVID-19. The CDR3 runs from the conserved cysteine through the conserved F or W. D genes are given only for firm matches. Clone size, where shown, is once, few, many, or a class for clones that have expanded.

>NA|TRBJ1-6|NA|TRBV5-4
TGTGCCAGCAGCTCCGGGACAAATTCACCCCTCCACTTT
CASSSGTNSPLHF
>TRBD2|TRBJ2-5|once|TRBV6-2/TRBV6-3
TGTGCCAGCAGTTACCCCGGACTAGCGGGGGTAACTTATCAAGAGACCCAGTACTTC
CASSYPGLAGVTYQETQYF
>TRBD2|TRBJ2-1|NA|TRBV2
TGTGCCACCGGACTTGGGCGGCGGGGGGGCTCCTACAATGAGCAGTTCTTC
CATGLGRRGGSYNEQFF
>NA|TRBJ1-5|NA|TRBV6-1
TGTGCCAGCAGTGCGCAAATAGTCCAGGGCTTAAGCAATCAGCCCCAGCATTTT
CASSAQIVQGLSNQPQHF
>NA|TRBJ1-5|NA|TRBV2
TGTGCCAGCAGGCTGGGACAATATCAGCCCCAGCATTTT
CASRLGQYQPQHF
>NA|TRBJ2-7|NA|TRBV6-5
TGTGCCAGCAGTTACCGGGGGTCGGACGAGCAGTACTTC
CASSYRGSDEQYF
>NA|TRBJ1-1|NA|TRBV4-3
TGCGCCAGCAGCCAAAGTCACAGAGGGAATGAAGCTTTCTTT
CASSQSHRGNEAFF
>TRBD1|TRBJ1-1|few|TRBV2
TGTGCCAGCAGCCTTCAGGGGGGTGACACTGAAGCTTTCTTT
CASSLQGGDTEAFF
>NA|TRBJ2-3|NA|TRBV19
TGTGCCAGTAGTTCCTCACCGGGACATCGGGGAGATACGCAGTATTTT
CASSSSPGHRGDTQYF
>NA|TRBJ1-4|NA|TRBV2
TGTGCCAGCAGTCCACGGTCTTTCGAAAAACTGTTTTTT
CASSPRSFEKLFF
>NA|TRBJ1-4|NA|TRBV3-1/TRBV3-2
TGTGCCAGCAGCCAATACTGGCAGGGCGATGAAAAACTGTTTTTT
CASSQYWQGDEKLFF
>NA|TRBJ1-2|NA|TRBV9
TGTGCCAGCAGCGTAGGGGGGCTGTACCGCTACACCTTC
CASSVGGLYRYTF
>NA|TRBJ2-2|NA|TRBV3-1/TRBV3-2
TGTGCCAGCAGCCAAGACCAGGGGAACACCGGGGAGCTGTTTTTT
CASSQDQGNTGELFF
>NA|TRBJ2-1|few|TRBV11-2
TGTGCCAGCAGCCGACTAGTAGGTCACAATGAGCAGTTCTTC
CASSRLVGHNEQFF
>NA|TRBJ1-1|NA|TRBV18
TGTGCCAGCTCACCACGAGGCCCGACCAACACTGAAGCTTTCTTT
CASSPRGPTNTEAFF
>NA|TRBJ2-7|NA|TRBV18
TGTGCCAGCTCACCTCAGAGGAGCTACGAGCAGTACTTC
CASSPQRSYEQYF
>TRBD2|TRBJ2-7|NA|TRBV11-2
TGTGCCAGCAGCCTGCTAGCGGGGGGGTTGCAAGGGTACGAGCAGTACTTC
CASSLLAGGLQGYEQYF
>NA|TRBJ2-1|NA|TRBV3-1/TRBV3-2
TGTGCCAGCAGCCAATTGAGTAGCGGAGGGGAGCAGTTCTTC
CASSQLSSGGEQFF
>TRBD1|TRBJ2-2|NA|TRBV5-4
TGTGCCAGCAGCTCGAGACAGGGGGCGATCACCGGGGAGCTGTTTTTT
CASSSRQGAITGELFF
>NA|TRBJ1-4|NA|TRBV28
TGTGCCGCGCGTGCGTCAGGGACTAATGAAAAACTGTTTTTT
CAARASGTNEKLFF
>NA|TRBJ2-2|NA|TRBV11-3
TGTGCCAGCAGCTACAGGGACGGGGAGCTGTTTTTT
CASSYRDGELFF
>TRBD2|TRBJ2-3|NA|TRBV7-2
TGTGCCAGCAGCTTAGCTCCGGGGGGAGCAGATACGCAGTATTTT
CASSLAPGGADTQYF
>NA|TRBJ2-2|once|TRBV19
TGTGCCAGTAGTTGGATTGACAGGCCTAACACCGGGGAGCTGTTTTTT
CASSWIDRPNTGELFF
>NA|TRBJ1-3|once|TRBV28
TGTGCCAGCATAAACCCCGGGTCTGGAAACACCATATATTTT
CASINPGSGNTIYF
>NA|TRBJ1-1|NA|TRBV13
TGTGCCAGCAGCTTAGGCCGAGGAGGAGGTTTCACTGAAGCTTTCTTT
CASSLGRGGGFTEAFF
>NA|TRBJ1-2|NA|TRBV7-2
TGTGCCAGCACCCAAGACAGAAGTGGCTACACCTTC
CASTQDRSGYTF
>NA|TRBJ2-7|NA|TRBV2
TGTGCCAGCAGGGGGACACCGACCACCCCGGCCTACGAGCAGTACTTC
CASRGTPTTPAYEQYF
>NA|TRBJ2-6|NA|TRBV19
TGTGCCAGTAGTTCCCAGGGGACTGGGGCCAACGTCCTGACTTTC
CASSSQGTGANVLTF
>NA|TRBJ1-2|NA|TRBV11-2
TGTGCCAGCAGCTTAGTGGGGGGACGGAGCTATGGCTACACCTTC
CASSLVGGRSYGYTF
>NA|TRBJ1-1|NA|TRBV5-4
TGTGCCAGCAGCTTGGCAGGGGTACCTGAAGCTTTCTTT
CASSLAGVPEAFF
>NA|TRBJ1-1|NA|TRBV2
TGTGCCAGCATCACTTTGGGGCAGGATGTGCTGGGAGCTTTCTTT
CASITLGQDVLGAFF
>NA|TRBJ1-2|NA|TRBV29-1
TGCAGCGTTGAAGTTCCAGGGTTAGACTATGGCTACACCTTC
CSVEVPGLDYGYTF
>NA|TRBJ2-7|NA|TRBV30
TGTGCCTGGAGTGAGGACAGTCCCTACGAGCAGTACTTC
CAWSEDSPYEQYF
>TRBD2|TRBJ2-1|NA|TRBV28
TGTGCCAGCAGTCTTACTAGCGGGGGGTACAATGAGCAGTTCTTC
CASSLTSGGYNEQFF
>NA|TRBJ1-2|NA|TRBV5-5
TGTGCCAGCAGCCCGGACATCAACTATGGCTACACCTTC
CASSPDINYGYTF
>NA|TRBJ1-2|NA|TRBV5-4
TGTGCCAGCAGCTTGCAGGGATCTAACTATGGCTACACCTTC
CASSLQGSNYGYTF
>NA|TRBJ2-7|NA|TRBV5-1
TGCGCCAGCAGCTTGTTGGCGGGTGAGCAGTACTTC
CASSLLAGEQYF
>NA|TRBJ1-2|NA|TRBV5-6
TGTGCCAGCAGCTTGTTCGGGACTCTCAGAGGCTACACCTTC
CASSLFGTLRGYTF
>NA|TRBJ1-3|NA|TRBV19
TGTGCCAGTAGTCGTGTCGGAGTCTCTGGAAACACCATATATTTT
CASSRVGVSGNTIYF